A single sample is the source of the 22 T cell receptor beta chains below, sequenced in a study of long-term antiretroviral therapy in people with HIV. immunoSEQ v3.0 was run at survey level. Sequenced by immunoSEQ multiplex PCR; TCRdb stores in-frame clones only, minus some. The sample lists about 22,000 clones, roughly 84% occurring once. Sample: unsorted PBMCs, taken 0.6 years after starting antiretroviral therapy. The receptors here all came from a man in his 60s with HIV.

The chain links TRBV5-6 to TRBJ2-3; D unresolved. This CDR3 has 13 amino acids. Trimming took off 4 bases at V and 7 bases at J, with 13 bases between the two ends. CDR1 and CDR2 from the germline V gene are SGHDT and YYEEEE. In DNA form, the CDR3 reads TGTGCCAGCAGCCCCCACCAAGATTATACGCAGTATTTT. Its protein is CASSPHQDYTQYF.

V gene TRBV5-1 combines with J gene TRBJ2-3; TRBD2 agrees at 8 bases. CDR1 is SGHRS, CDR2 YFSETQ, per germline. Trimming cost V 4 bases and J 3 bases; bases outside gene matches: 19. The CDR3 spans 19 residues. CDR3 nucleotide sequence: TGCGCCAGCAGCCTTACCCCACCTATTGGCGGGGGGCTTACAGATACGCAGTATTTT. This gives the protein CASSLTPPIGGGLTDTQYF.

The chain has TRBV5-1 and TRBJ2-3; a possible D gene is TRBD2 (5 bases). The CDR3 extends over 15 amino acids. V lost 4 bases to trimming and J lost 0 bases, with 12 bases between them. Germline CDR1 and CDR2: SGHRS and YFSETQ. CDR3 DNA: TGCGCCAGCAGCGACTATATACGGAGCACAGATACGCAGTATTTT. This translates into CASSDYIRSTDTQYF.

CDR3 protein: CASSVLPHPRGGSYNEQFF. In DNA form, the CDR3 reads TGTGCCAGCAGTGTTCTCCCCCACCCTCGCGGGGGGAGCTACAATGAGCAGTTCTTC. V is TRBV6-4 and J is TRBJ2-1, with 8 bases matching TRBD2. V shed 4 bases and J 3 bases; nucleotides not matched to a gene: 17. Per the germline V gene, CDR1 is MRHNA and CDR2 is SNTAGT. The CDR3 is 19 residues long.

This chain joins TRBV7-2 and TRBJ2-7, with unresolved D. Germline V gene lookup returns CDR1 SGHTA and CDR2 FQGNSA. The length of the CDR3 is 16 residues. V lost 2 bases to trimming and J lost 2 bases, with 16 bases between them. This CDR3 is CASSLYGTSTPYEQYF. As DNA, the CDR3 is TGTGCCAGCAGCTTATACGGAACTTCGACCCCCTACGAGCAGTACTTC.

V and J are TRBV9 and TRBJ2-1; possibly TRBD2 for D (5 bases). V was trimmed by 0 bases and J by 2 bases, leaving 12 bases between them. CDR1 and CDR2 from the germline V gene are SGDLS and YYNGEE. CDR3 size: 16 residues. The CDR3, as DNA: TGTGCCAGCAGCGTAGGGGCTAGCTTCACCTACAATGAGCAGTTCTTC. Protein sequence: CASSVGASFTYNEQFF.

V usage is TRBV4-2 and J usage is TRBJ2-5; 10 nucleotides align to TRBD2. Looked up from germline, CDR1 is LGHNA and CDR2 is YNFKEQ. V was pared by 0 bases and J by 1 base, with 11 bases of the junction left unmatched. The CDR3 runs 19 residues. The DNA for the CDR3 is TGTGCCAGCAGCCAAGATAGGCCTAGCGGGGGCGTCTTCCAAGAGACCCAGTACTTC. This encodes CASSQDRPSGGVFQETQYF.

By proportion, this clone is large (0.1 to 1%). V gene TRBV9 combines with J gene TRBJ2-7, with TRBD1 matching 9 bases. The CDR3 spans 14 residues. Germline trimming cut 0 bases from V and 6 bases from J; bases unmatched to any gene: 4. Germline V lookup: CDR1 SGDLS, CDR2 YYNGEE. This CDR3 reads CASSVAGTGPEQYF. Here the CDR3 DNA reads TGTGCCAGCAGCGTAGCCGGGACAGGGCCCGAGCAGTACTTC.

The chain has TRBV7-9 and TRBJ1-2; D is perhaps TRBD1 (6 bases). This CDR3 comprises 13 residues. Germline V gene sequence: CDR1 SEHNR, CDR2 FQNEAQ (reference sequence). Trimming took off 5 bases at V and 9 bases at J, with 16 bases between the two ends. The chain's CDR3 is CASSPGAIRSYTF. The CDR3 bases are TGTGCCAGCAGCCCGGGGGCGATAAGGAGCTACACCTTC.

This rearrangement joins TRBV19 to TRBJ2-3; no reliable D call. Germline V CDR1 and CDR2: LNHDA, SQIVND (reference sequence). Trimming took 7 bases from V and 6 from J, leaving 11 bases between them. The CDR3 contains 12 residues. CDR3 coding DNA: TGTGCCAGTAATGTGCTGGGTGATACGCAGTATTTT. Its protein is CASNVLGDTQYF.

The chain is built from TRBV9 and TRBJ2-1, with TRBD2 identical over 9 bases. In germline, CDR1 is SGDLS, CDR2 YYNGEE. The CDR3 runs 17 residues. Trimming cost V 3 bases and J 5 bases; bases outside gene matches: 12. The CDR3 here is CASSGEGSGGPNNEQFF. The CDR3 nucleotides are TGTGCCAGCAGCGGAGAGGGTAGCGGGGGCCCGAACAATGAGCAGTTCTTC. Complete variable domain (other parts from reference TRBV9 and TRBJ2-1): DSGVTQTPKHLITATGQRVTLRCSPRSGDLSVYWYQQSLDQGLQFLIQYYNGEERAKGNILERFSAQQFPDLHSELNLSSLELGDSALYFCASSGEGSGGPNNEQFFGPGTRLTVL.

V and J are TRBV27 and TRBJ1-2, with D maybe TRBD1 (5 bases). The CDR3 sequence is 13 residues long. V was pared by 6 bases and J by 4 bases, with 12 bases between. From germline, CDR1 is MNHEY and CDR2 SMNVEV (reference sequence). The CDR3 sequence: CASSSQGGYGYTF. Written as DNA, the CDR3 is TGTGCCAGCAGCTCCCAGGGAGGCTATGGCTACACCTTC.

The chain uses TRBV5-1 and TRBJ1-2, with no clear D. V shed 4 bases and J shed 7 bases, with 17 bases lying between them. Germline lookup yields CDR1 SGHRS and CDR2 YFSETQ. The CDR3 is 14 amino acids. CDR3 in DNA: TGCGCCAGCAGCGAGGCATTTATGGAGGGTGGCTACACCTTC. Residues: CASSEAFMEGGYTF.

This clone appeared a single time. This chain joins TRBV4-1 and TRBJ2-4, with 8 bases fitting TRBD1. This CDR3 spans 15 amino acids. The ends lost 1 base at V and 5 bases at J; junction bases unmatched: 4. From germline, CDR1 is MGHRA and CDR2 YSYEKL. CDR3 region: CASSQAGTGQNIQYF. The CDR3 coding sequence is TGCGCCAGCAGCCAAGCGGGGACAGGACAAAACATTCAGTACTTC.

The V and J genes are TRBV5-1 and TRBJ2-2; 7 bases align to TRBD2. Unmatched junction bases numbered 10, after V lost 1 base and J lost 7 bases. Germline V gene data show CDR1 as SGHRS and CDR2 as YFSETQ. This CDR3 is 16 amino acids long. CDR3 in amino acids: CASSLLREVLFGELFF. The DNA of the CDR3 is TGCGCCAGCAGCTTGCTACGGGAGGTTCTATTCGGGGAGCTGTTTTTT.

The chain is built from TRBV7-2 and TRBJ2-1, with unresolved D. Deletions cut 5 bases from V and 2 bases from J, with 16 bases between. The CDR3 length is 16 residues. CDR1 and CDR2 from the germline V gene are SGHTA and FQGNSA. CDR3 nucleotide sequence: TGTGCCAGCAGCCCCTCGACGGGCCTGCCCTACAATGAGCAGTTCTTC. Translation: CASSPSTGLPYNEQFF.

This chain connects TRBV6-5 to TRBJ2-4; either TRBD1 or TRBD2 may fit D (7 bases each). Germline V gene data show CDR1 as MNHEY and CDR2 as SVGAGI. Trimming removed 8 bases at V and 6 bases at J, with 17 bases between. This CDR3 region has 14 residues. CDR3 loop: CASARGGGLNIQYF. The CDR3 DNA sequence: TGTGCCAGCGCGAGGGGAGGGGGCTTAAACATTCAGTACTTC.

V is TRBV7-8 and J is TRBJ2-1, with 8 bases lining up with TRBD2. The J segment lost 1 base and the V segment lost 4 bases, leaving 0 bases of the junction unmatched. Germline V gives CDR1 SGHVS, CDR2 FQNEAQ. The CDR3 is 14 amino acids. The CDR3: CASSSSGSYNEQFF. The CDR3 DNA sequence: TGTGCCAGCAGCTCTAGCGGGTCCTACAATGAGCAGTTCTTC.

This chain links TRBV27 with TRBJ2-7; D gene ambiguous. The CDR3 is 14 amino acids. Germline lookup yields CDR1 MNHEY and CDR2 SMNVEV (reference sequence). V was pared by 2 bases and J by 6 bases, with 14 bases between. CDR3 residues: CASSLKDGALEQYF. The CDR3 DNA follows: TGTGCCAGCAGTTTAAAAGACGGTGCTCTCGAGCAGTACTTC.

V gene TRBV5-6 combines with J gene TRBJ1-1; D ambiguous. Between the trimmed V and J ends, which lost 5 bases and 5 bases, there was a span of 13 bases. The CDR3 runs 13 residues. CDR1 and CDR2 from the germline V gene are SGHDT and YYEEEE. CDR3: CASSLWRGTEAFF. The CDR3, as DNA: TGTGCCAGCAGTCTTTGGCGCGGAACTGAAGCTTTCTTT.

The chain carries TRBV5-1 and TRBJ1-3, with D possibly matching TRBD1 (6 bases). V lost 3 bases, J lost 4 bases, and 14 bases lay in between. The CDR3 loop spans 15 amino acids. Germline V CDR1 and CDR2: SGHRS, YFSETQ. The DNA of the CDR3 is TGCGCCAGCAGCTCAGGACAGAGCCTAGGAAACACCATATATTTT. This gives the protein CASSSGQSLGNTIYF.

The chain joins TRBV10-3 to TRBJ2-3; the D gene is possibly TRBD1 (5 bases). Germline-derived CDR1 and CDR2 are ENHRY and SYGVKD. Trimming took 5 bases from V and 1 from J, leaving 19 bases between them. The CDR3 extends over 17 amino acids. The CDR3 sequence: CAISPSGHSLRTDTQYF. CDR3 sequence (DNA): TGTGCCATCAGTCCCTCAGGACACAGTCTACGCACAGATACGCAGTATTTT.